Below are 14 T cell receptor beta chains sequenced from a single sample in a study of OX40 agonist ivuxolimab in advanced cancers. Generated by immunoSEQ multiplex PCR, the TCRdb table keeps only in-frame clones and is missing some. The profile shows approximately 76,000 clones, approximately 91% of them singletons. The specimen comprised CD4+ or CD8+ T cells sorted from blood, sampled in a trial of the OX40 agonist ivuxolimab. Receptors originate from an adult with an advanced solid tumor such as melanoma, head and neck, liver or kidney cancer.

J is TRBJ1-1 and V is TRBV7-9; D call uncertain. V shed 2 bases and J shed 6 bases, with 13 bases lying between them. This CDR3 spans 14 amino acids. From germline, CDR1 is SEHNR and CDR2 FQNEAQ (reference sequence). Here the CDR3 reads CASSLKDVRPEAFF. Here the CDR3 DNA reads TGTGCCAGCAGCTTAAAAGACGTTCGACCTGAAGCTTTCTTT.

The chain carries TRBV28 and TRBJ2-3, with D possibly matching TRBD2 (5 bases). Trimming took off 5 bases at V and 1 base at J, with 10 bases between the two ends. Germline V gene data show CDR1 as MDHEN and CDR2 as SYDVKM. The CDR3 is made up of 14 amino acids. CDR3 coding DNA: TGTGCCAGCAGTACGGCGGGCCGCACAGATACGCAGTATTTT. Protein: CASSTAGRTDTQYF.

The rearrangement joins TRBV6-6 to TRBJ2-1; D possibly matches TRBD1 or TRBD2 (6 bases each). The CDR3 has 15 amino acids. Per germline, CDR1 MNHNY and CDR2 SVGAGI (reference sequence). The V end was cut by 8 bases, the J end by 0 bases, with 14 bases between. CDR3 DNA: TGTGCCAGCTCGGGGGCGGGACACTCCTACAATGAGCAGTTCTTC. Translated: CASSGAGHSYNEQFF.

The chain employs TRBV28 and TRBJ2-6; D gene unclear. This CDR3 region has 13 residues. CDR1 MDHEN and CDR2 SYDVKM come from the germline V gene. The germline V and J ends were trimmed by 7 bases and 2 bases, with 6 bases remaining between them. Written as DNA, the CDR3 is TGTGCCAGCAAGCCTGCTGGGGCCAACGTCCTGACTTTC. This translates into CASKPAGANVLTF.

J is TRBJ1-1 and V is TRBV7-9; TRBD1 matches 10 bases. The junction had 7 bases not matched to a gene; V was cut back by 5 bases and J by 4 bases. The CDR3 covers 15 residues. Germline CDR1 is SEHNR and CDR2 is FQNEAQ (reference sequence). The CDR3 sequence: CASSRQGAQGTEAFF. CDR3 DNA sequence: TGTGCCAGCAGCCGACAGGGGGCGCAAGGCACTGAAGCTTTCTTT. The whole variable domain, remainder taken from reference TRBV7-9 and TRBJ1-1, is DTGVSQNPRHKITKRGQNVTFRCDPISEHNRLYWYRQTLGQGPEFLTYFQNEAQLEKSRLLSDRFSAERPKGSFSTLEIQRTEQGDSAMYLCASSRQGAQGTEAFFGQGTRLTVV.

The chain is built from TRBV30 and TRBJ1-5, with D uncertain. Trimming took 0 bases from V and 0 from J, leaving 9 bases between them. This CDR3 contains 15 residues. Germline V CDR1 and CDR2: GTSNPN, SVGIG (reference sequence). CDR3 sequence reads: CAWSVQWDSNQPQHF. CDR3 sequence (DNA): TGTGCCTGGAGTGTACAATGGGATAGCAATCAGCCCCAGCATTTT.

The gene calls are TRBV7-9 and TRBJ1-5; D call uncertain. The V gene lost 3 bases and the J gene lost 8 bases, with 8 bases spanning the gap. Germline V gives CDR1 SEHNR, CDR2 FQNEAQ (reference sequence). The CDR3 is 12 amino acids. For the CDR3, the DNA is TGTGCCAGCAGCTTGGTGGAGGAGCCCCAGCATTTT. It specifies CASSLVEEPQHF.

A single count supports this clone. The V gene is TRBV27, the J gene TRBJ1-4; the D is unclear. Germline V gene sequence: CDR1 MNHEY, CDR2 SMNVEV (reference sequence). This CDR3 comprises 13 residues. V lost 8 bases and J 3 bases, leaving 10 bases between the germline ends. The CDR3, as DNA: TGTGCCAGCCCAGAGCTCGCTAATGAAAAACTGTTTTTT. This translates into CASPELANEKLFF.

This clone was seen more than once but under ten times. The genes are TRBV7-6 and TRBJ2-3; 8 bases match TRBD1. This CDR3 has 13 residues. The germline CDR1 and CDR2 sequences are SGHVS and FNYEAQ. With V trimmed by 5 bases and J by 6 bases, 4 bases remained unmatched. CDR3 nucleotide sequence: TGTGCCAGCAGCAAGGACAGGGAGGATACGCAGTATTTT. Translating gives CASSKDREDTQYF.

V and J are TRBV4-1 and TRBJ2-7; D is undetermined. The CDR3 extends over 13 amino acids. CDR1 is MGHRA and CDR2 is YSYEKL in the germline V gene. V was clipped by 4 bases and J by 5 bases, with 12 bases between them. CDR3 in amino acids: CASSLIGGNEQYF. The CDR3 region has the DNA TGCGCCAGCAGCCTCATCGGCGGCAACGAGCAGTACTTC.

This sequence joins TRBV6-5 and TRBJ2-5, with D unresolved. The germline V and J ends were trimmed by 0 bases and 1 base, with 9 bases remaining between them. The V gene's germline CDR1 is MNHEY and CDR2 SVGAGI. This CDR3 is built from 15 residues. CDR3 region: CASSYSGRIQETQYF. The CDR3 coding sequence is TGTGCCAGCAGTTACTCTGGACGGATCCAAGAGACCCAGTACTTC.

In this sample, this clone turned up once. The chain couples TRBV27 to TRBJ1-6, with D possibly TRBD1 on 6 matching bases. Germline V gives CDR1 MNHEY, CDR2 SMNVEV (reference sequence). V was trimmed by 4 bases and J by 7 bases, leaving 11 bases between them. This CDR3 comprises 14 residues. CDR3 protein: CASSSLDRNSPLHF. Here the CDR3 DNA reads TGTGCCAGCAGTTCTTTGGACAGAAATTCACCCCTCCACTTT.

This clone was seen just once. This chain uses TRBV30 with TRBJ2-1, with 9 bases lining up with TRBD2. The CDR3 is 14 amino acids. The V gene end was trimmed by 4 bases and the J gene end by 6 bases; junction bases not matched to a gene: 7. The germline V gene encodes CDR1 GTSNPN and CDR2 SVGIG (reference sequence). CDR3 DNA: TGTGCCTGGACTAAAACTAGCGGGTTCAATGAGCAGTTCTTC. Protein sequence: CAWTKTSGFNEQFF. The full variable domain, its missing parts supplied by reference TRBV30 and TRBJ2-1, is SQTIHQWPATLVQPVGSPLSLECTVEGTSNPNLYWYRQAAGRGLQLLFYSVGIGQISSEVPQNLSASRPQDRQFILSSKKLLLSDSGFYLCAWTKTSGFNEQFFGPGTRLTVL.

The chain couples TRBV7-6 to TRBJ2-2; 13 positions match TRBD2. Germline loops: CDR1 SGHVS, CDR2 FNYEAQ. CDR3 length: 20 amino acids. Trimming removed 5 bases from V and 3 bases from J; junction bases left unmatched: 15. This chain's CDR3 is CASSHSSGLAGMMDTGELFF. The CDR3, as DNA: TGTGCCAGCAGCCACAGTTCGGGACTAGCGGGAATGATGGACACCGGGGAGCTGTTTTTT.